This T cell receptor beta chain was recovered during a study of follicular helper T cells after annual influenza vaccination. Background on the study: Sampling occurred days 0, 7 and 28 after each influenza vaccination. Some donors were sampled over the 2013-2014, 2014-2015 and 2015-2016 vaccinations. Findings and limits, study-wide: Productive TCRB sequences came from only about 9-20% of cells.

This clone came up a few times. The antigen is undetermined. Here immunoSEQ multiplex PCR was the method, and the copy in TCRdb shows in-frame clones only, minus some. The sample lists more than 10,000 clones, around 79% occurring once. Donors with HIV/AIDS, active malignancy, immunomodulators or active illness were excluded. CDR1 and CDR2 (germline): LGHNA, YNFKEQ. This CDR3 has 13 residues. The V gene lost 1 base and the J gene lost 6 bases, with 9 bases spanning the gap. The receptor's source is an adult who received the influenza vaccine. The sample in question was CXCR5- memory CD4+ T cells sorted from blood, obtained 6 weeks after influenza vaccination. The J gene is TRBJ1-1, the V gene TRBV4-2; unclear D gene. In nucleotides, the CDR3 is TGTGCCAGCAGCCAAGTGATTGCCGCTGAAGCTTTCTTT. This gives the protein CASSQVIAAEAFF.